This T cell receptor beta chain emerged from a study of blood T cell repertoires in COVID-19 (dated by TCRdb to 2018 to 2020). Study-wide context: Collaborator samples came from the United States, Italy and Spain and covered acute and convalescent phases of COVID-19. The material from the prospective study consisted of cDNA or gDNA derived from T cells, B-cell-depleted T cells, or PBMCs. The dataset comprised deeply sampled blood TCRbeta repertoires from subjects exposed to, actively infected with, or recovered from COVID-19. The repertoires were released in a freely available public database meant as a resource for research on the immune response to SARS-CoV-2. Samples came from the ongoing ImmuneRACE study (first 160 participants) plus 1,254 subjects from 6 global collaborators. The sample metadata nearly always contained a de-identified subject ID, COVID-19 status, age in years and sex. HLA class I and class II types, where available, came from metadata supplied by the sample provider rather than from assay-based typing. Results the study describes overall, beyond this receptor: The amount of clinical and demographic metadata varied by source and participant and was provided uncurated.

TCRbeta CDR3 regions were amplified from genomic DNA by means of the immunoSEQ Assay, a bias-controlled multiplex PCR. Concerning the study's data processing: The number of nucleated cells in each sample was estimated by amplification of reference gene primers within the assay. To quantify the absolute abundance of each unique TCRbeta CDR3 rearrangement, sequence reads were collapsed and filtered. For each sample, productive Simpson clonality was calculated as the square root of Simpson's diversity index over productive rearrangements. TCRdb carries this immuneACCESS record with in-frame sequences only. Its versions omit some clonotypes, under half of them owing to an unresolved V gene in the studies checked, with the rest unexplained. Clone size and the V and J calls come from that table; the DNA yielded D and trimming. The sample table holds some 300,000 clones, of which around 86% were seen once. The leading ten clones occupy 4% to 5% of the sample.

V is reduced by 3 bases and J by 4 bases, leaving a spacing of 9 bases between them. Its CDR3 holds 13 amino acids, cysteine through phenylalanine. Here the CDR3 DNA is all that survives: 39 bases in frame from base 1. The germline V gene (reference sequence) gives CDR1 as LGHDT and CDR2 as YNNKEL. Enrolling through a virtual design, the prospective study's participants ranged in age from roughly 18 to 90 years and lived across roughly 24 United States geographic areas. In the prospective study, cohorts were assigned on the basis of participant-reported clinical history obtained from a screening survey and a study questionnaire. For ImmuneRACE Cohort 3, a participant was defined as recovered based on two consecutive negative NP/OP PCR tests, clearance by a healthcare professional, or resolution of symptoms. In the prospective study, whole blood, serum and a nasopharyngeal or oropharyngeal swab were collected from each participant by mobile phlebotomists. Over a roughly 2-month period, participants in the prospective study had the option of providing additional blood draws and questionnaires. Before DNA extraction, prospective study blood samples were shipped either frozen or at room temperature.

This clone turned up a few times. No cognate antigen has been identified for it. No much larger clone is present one base from it, and per-base qualities are unavailable. This chain is built from TRBV3-1 (or the pseudogene TRBV3-2) and TRBJ1-2; the D gene lacks a confident call. The sequence came from a man aged 30 to 45 who had recovered from COVID-19. Sequencing was carried out using PBMCs or T cells enriched from blood (not recorded which). The CDR3 reads as follows: CASSQQAGYGYTF. The DNA sequence is as follows: TGTGCCAGCAGCCAGCAAGCTGGCTATGGCTACACCTTC.